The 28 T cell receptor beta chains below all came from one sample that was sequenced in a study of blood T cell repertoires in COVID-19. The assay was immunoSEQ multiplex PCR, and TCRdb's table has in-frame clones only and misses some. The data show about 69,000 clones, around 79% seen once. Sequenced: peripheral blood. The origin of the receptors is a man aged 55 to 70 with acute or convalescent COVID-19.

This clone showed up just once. The CDR3 region is CASSPQPGLRNTDTQYF. DNA of the CDR3: TGTGCCAGCAGCCCTCAACCCGGACTAAGGAACACAGATACGCAGTATTTT. This chain uses TRBV11-2 with TRBJ2-3, with D tentatively TRBD2 (6 bases). Germline lookup yields CDR1 SGHAT and CDR2 FQNNGV. The CDR3 sequence is 17 residues long. V lost 5 bases, J lost 2 bases, and 20 bases lay in between.

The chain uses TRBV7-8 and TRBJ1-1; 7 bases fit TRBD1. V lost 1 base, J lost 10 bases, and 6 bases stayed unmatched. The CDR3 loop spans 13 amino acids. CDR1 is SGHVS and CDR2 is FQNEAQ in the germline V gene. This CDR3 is CASSLVGQPLAFF. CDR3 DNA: TGTGCCAGCAGCTTAGTGGGACAGCCATTAGCTTTCTTT.

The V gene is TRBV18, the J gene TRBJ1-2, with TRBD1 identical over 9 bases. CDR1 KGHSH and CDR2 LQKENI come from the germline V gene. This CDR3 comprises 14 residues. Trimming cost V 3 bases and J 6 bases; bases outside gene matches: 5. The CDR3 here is CASSPGTGPDGYTF. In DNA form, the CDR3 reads TGTGCCAGCTCACCCGGGACAGGGCCGGATGGCTACACCTTC.

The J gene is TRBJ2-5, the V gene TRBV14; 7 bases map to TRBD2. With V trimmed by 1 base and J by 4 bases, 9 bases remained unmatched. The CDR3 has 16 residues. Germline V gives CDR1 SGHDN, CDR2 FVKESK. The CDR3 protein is CASSQVGTTNRETQYF. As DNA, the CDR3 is TGTGCCAGCAGCCAAGTCGGGACTACAAACCGAGAGACCCAGTACTTC.

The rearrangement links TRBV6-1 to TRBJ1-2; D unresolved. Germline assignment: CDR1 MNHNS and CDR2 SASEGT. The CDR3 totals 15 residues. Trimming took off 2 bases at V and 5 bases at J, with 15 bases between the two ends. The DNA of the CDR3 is TGTGCCAGCAGTGAAATCGGGAAGAACCCTTATGGCTACACCTTC. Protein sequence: CASSEIGKNPYGYTF.

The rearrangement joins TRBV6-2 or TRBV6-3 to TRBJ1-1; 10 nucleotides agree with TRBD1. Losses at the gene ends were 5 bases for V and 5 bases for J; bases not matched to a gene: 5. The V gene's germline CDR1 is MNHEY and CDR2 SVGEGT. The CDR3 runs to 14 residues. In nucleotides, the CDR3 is TGTGCCAGCAGTCTCTGGGGACAGGGGACTGAAGCTTTCTTT. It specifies CASSLWGQGTEAFF.

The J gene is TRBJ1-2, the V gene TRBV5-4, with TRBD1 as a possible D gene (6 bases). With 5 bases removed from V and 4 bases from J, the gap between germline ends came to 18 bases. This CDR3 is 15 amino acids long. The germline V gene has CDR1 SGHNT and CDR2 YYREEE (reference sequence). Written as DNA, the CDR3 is TGTGCCAGCAGAGTTGCGGGGGGCGGTAGCTATGGCTACACCTTC. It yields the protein CASRVAGGGSYGYTF.

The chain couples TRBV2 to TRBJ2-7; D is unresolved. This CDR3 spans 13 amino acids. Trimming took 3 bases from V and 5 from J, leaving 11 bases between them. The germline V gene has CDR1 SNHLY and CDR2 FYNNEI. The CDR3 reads CASSDCSLNEQYF. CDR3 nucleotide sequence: TGTGCCAGCAGTGACTGCAGTCTTAACGAGCAGTACTTC.

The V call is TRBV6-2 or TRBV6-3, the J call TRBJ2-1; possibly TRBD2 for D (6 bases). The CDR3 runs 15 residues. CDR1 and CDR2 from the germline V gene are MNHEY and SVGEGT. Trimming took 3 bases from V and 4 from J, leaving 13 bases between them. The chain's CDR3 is CASSYRELMYNEQFF. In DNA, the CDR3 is TGTGCCAGCAGTTATCGGGAGTTAATGTACAATGAGCAGTTCTTC.

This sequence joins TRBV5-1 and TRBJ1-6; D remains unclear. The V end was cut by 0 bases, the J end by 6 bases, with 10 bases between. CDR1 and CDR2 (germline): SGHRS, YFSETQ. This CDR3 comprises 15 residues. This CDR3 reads CASSLDSPSNSPLHF. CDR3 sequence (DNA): TGCGCCAGCAGCTTGGATTCTCCGTCTAATTCACCCCTCCACTTT.

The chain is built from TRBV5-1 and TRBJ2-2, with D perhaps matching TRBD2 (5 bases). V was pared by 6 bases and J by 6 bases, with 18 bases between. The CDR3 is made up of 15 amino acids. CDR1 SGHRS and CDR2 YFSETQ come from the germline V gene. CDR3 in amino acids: CASIVGGGDAGELFF. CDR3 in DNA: TGCGCCAGCATAGTCGGTGGAGGCGACGCCGGGGAGCTGTTTTTT. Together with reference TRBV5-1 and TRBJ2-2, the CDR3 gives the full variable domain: KAGVTQTPRYLIKTRGQQVTLSCSPISGHRSVSWYQQTPGQGLQFLFEYFSETQRNKGNFPGRFSGRQFSNSRSEMNVSTLELGDSALYLCASIVGGGDAGELFFGEGSRLTVL.

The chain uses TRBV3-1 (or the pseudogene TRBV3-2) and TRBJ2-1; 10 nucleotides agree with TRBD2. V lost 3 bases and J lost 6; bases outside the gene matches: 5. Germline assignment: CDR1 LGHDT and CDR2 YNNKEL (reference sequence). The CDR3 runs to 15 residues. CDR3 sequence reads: CASSQSGGGFNEQFF. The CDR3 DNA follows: TGTGCCAGCAGCCAGAGCGGGGGGGGATTCAATGAGCAGTTCTTC.

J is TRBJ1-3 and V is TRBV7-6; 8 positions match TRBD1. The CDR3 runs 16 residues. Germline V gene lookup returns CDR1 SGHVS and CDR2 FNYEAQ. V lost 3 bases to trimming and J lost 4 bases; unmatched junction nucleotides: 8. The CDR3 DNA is TGTGCCAGCAGCTTTCGGGGCAGGGGGCCAGGAAACACCATATATTTT. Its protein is CASSFRGRGPGNTIYF.

In nucleotides, the CDR3 is TGTGCCAGCAGTCCGGGTTCCTATAATTCACCCCTCCACTTT. Translation gives CASSPGSYNSPLHF. The rearrangement links TRBV6-4 to TRBJ1-6; D unclear. The V gene's germline CDR1 is MRHNA and CDR2 SNTAGT. The CDR3 is 14 residues long. Trimming removed 5 bases at V and 1 base at J, with 6 bases between.

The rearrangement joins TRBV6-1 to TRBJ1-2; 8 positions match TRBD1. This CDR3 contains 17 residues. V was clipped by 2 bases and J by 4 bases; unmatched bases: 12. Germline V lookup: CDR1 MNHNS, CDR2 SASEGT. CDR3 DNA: TGTGCCAGCAGTGAACTGGACAGGGCTACATATGGCTATGGCTACACCTTC. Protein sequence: CASSELDRATYGYGYTF.

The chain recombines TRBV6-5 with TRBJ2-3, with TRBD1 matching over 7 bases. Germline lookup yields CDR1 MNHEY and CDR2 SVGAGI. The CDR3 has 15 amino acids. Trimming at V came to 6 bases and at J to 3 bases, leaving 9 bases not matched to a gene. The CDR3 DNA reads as TGTGCCAGCAGAAAGGGGGCGGGTGTGACAGATACGCAGTATTTT. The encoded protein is CASRKGAGVTDTQYF.

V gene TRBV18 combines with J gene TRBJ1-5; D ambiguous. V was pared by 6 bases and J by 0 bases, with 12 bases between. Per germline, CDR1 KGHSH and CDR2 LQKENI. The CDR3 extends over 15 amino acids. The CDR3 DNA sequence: TGTGCCAGCTCCTTAAGAGGCGATAGCAATCAGCCCCAGCATTTT. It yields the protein CASSLRGDSNQPQHF.

The CDR3 reads CASRSGQRREKLFF. The CDR3 DNA follows: TGTGCCAGCAGAAGCGGACAGAGGAGAGAAAAACTGTTTTTT. The V call is TRBV28, the J call TRBJ1-4, with a weak D call TRBD1 (6 bases). With 6 bases removed from V and 8 bases from J, the gap between germline ends came to 16 bases. From germline, CDR1 is MDHEN and CDR2 SYDVKM. The CDR3 loop spans 14 amino acids.

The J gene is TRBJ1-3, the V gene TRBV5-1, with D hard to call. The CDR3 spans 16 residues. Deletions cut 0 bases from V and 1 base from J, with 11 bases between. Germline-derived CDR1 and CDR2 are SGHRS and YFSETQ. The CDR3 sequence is CASSLDNIVSGNTIYF. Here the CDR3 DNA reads TGCGCCAGCAGCTTGGATAACATTGTTTCTGGAAACACCATATATTTT.

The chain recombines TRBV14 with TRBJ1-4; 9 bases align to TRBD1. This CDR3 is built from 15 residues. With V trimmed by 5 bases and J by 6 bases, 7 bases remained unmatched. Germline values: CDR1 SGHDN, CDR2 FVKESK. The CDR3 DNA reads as TGTGCCAGCAGCGAGGACAGGGGTTTGTATGAAAAACTGTTTTTT. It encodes CASSEDRGLYEKLFF.

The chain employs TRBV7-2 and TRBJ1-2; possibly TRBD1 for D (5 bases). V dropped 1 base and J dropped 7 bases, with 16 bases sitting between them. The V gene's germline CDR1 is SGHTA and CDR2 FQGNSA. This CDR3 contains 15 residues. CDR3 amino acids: CASSLVGTGAAGYTF. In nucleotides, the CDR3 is TGTGCCAGCAGCTTAGTCGGGACTGGAGCGGCTGGCTACACCTTC.

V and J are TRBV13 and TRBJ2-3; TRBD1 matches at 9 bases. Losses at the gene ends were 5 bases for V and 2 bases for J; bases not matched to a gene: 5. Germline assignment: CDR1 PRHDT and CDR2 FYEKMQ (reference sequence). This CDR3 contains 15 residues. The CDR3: CASSPGQGNTDTQYF. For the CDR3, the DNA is TGTGCCAGCAGCCCCGGACAGGGGAACACAGATACGCAGTATTTT.

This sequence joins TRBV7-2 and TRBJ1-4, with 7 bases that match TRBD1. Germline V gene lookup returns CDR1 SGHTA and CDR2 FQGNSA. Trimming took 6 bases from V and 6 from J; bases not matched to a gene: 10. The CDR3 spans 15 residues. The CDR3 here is CASRLTGDGDEKLFF. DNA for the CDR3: TGTGCCAGCAGACTCACAGGGGATGGGGATGAAAAACTGTTTTTT.

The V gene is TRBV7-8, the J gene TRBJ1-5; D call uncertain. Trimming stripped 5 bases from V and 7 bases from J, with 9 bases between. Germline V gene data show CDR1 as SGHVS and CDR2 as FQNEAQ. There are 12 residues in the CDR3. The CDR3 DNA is TGTGCCAGCAGCGTCACAAAGCAGCCCCAGCATTTT. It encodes CASSVTKQPQHF.

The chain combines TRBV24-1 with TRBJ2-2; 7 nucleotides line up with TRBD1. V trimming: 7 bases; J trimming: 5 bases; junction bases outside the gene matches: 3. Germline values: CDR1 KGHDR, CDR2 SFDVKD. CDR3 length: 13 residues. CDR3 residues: CATSATGTGELFF. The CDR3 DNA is TGTGCCACCAGCGCGACAGGGACCGGGGAGCTGTTTTTT.

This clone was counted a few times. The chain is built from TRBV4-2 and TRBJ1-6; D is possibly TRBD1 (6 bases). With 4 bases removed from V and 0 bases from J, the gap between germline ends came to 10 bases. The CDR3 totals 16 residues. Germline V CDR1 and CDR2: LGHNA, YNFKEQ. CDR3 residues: CASSPTGFSYNSPLHF. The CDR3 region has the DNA TGTGCCAGCAGCCCTACAGGGTTCTCCTATAATTCACCCCTCCACTTT.

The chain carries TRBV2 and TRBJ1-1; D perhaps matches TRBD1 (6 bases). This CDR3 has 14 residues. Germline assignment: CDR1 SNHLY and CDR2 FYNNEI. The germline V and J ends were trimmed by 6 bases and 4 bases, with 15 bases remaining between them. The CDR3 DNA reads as TGTGCCAGCAGGGAACAGGGTAGGGGCACTGAAGCTTTCTTT. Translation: CASREQGRGTEAFF.

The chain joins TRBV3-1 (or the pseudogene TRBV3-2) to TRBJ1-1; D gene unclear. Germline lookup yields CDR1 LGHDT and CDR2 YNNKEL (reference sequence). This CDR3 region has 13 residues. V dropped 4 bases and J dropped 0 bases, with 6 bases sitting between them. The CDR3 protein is CASSRRLNTEAFF. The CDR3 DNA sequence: TGTGCCAGCAGCCGCAGGTTGAACACTGAAGCTTTCTTT.